The 2 T cell receptor beta chains reported below all come from one sample, sequenced in a study of cytomegalovirus exposure and HLA in healthy donors (dated by TCRdb to about 2017). Libraries were made using the immunoSEQ multiplex PCR assay. A mixture of 60 forward primers for TCR Vbeta segments and 13 reverse primers for TCR Jbeta segments was used in the multiplex PCR. Held by TCRdb, this immuneACCESS table contains in-frame sequences only and omits some clones. Under half of the omission traces to an unresolved V gene where checked; the cause of the rest is unknown. Recorded for this sample are roughly 110,000 clones; roughly 82% of them occurred a single time. Clones ranked in the top ten supply roughly 2.6% of the sample. Material: PBMCs. The source of these receptors is a man aged 30 to 45 in good health and CMV-seropositive.

The DNA for the CDR3 is TGTGCCTGGAGTTTAGGGAGTAGTACAGGGGGCTTGAAGGCTTTCTTT. It encodes CAWSLGSSTGGLKAFF. The genes are TRBV30 and TRBJ1-1; 9 bases line up with TRBD1. CDR1 GTSNPN and CDR2 SVGIG come from the germline V gene (reference sequence). The CDR3 loop spans 16 amino acids. V lost 2 bases and J lost 11; bases outside the gene matches: 18.

This chain connects TRBV7-9 to TRBJ2-7; D not resolved. This CDR3 has 15 residues. Trimming shortened V by 0 bases and J by 6 bases, and 15 bases separated the two germline ends. Germline loops: CDR1 SEHNR, CDR2 FQNEAQ (reference sequence). CDR3 in amino acids: CASSLASPGFGEQYF. CDR3 DNA: TGTGCCAGCAGCTTAGCGTCGCCCGGTTTCGGCGAGCAGTACTTC.